The T cell receptor (beta chain) under discussion was sequenced for a study of response to subunit inactivated influenza vaccine. Of note for this clonotype: What it binds is not known.

This CDR3 has 15 amino acids. Germline V gene lookup returns CDR1 MGHRA and CDR2 YSYEKL. With 2 bases clipped from V and 4 bases from J, the junction kept 5 bases outside the gene matches. MiXCR, applied by TCRdb to the RT-PCR reads, yields one record per CDR3 protein. The sample lists about 570,000 distinct CDR3 sequences; roughly 10% were seen once. The study, taken as a whole, reports: Authors suggested that a seasonal influenza vaccination recruits few new T cells each time.

The same sample was also used in a study of T cells expressing NK-cell markers. Per that paper: In generating TCR beta cDNA, 5'RACE template switching with UMIs was used. Underlying the TCR beta repertoires were sorted CD3+CD56+NKG2C+, CD3+CD56+NKG2C- and CD3+CD56-NKG2C+ T cells. Sorting was limited to alpha-beta TCR-expressing T cells with an anti-gamma-delta TCR antibody in several experiments. Where a handful of donors were concerned, these clonotypes also led the CD3+CD56-NKG2C+ fraction.

The input for sequencing was PBMCs from blood, taken on the day of vaccination. This chain connects TRBV4-1 to TRBJ1-1; TRBD1 agrees at 9 bases. The origin of this receptor is a man aged 50-60 years who received an inactivated influenza vaccine. The CDR3 DNA reads as TGCGCCAGCAGCCAACCGGGACAGGGAGGCACTGAAGCTTTCTTT. This codes for CASSQPGQGGTEAFF.